This TCR beta chain is drawn from a study of a mutant IDH1 vaccine in newly diagnosed glioma. At the level of the study: The treated group averaged approximately 42 years old and was about 62% male, roughly 40% female.

A remark on this clone: The antigen is undetermined.

The method was immunoSEQ multiplex PCR; TCRdb's version includes in-frame clones alone and lacks a portion of them. This sample has 68,000 or so clones, with 84% found just once. This CDR3 is 14 amino acids long. With 5 bases removed from V and 6 bases from J, the gap between germline ends came to 13 bases. Per the germline V gene, CDR1 is SGHAT and CDR2 is FQNNGV. Time point meaning: week 35, safety follow-up. Doses of 300 ug of mutant IDH1 20-mer peptide were given with topical imiquimod. The sample consisted of PBMCs, taken from a glioma patient whose treatment included an IDH1 peptide vaccine. The chain carries TRBV11-2 and TRBJ2-2; D may be TRBD2 (5 bases). The source is a man between 18 and 35 years old with glioma. This CDR3 is CASSARTRSGELFF. The CDR3 DNA reads as TGTGCCAGCAGCGCCCGGACTCGATCCGGGGAGCTGTTTTTT. The complete variable domain, with remaining parts taken from reference TRBV11-2 and TRBJ2-2, reads EAGVAQSPRYKIIEKRQSVAFWCNPISGHATLYWYQQILGQGPKLLIQFQNNGVVDDSQLPKDRFSAERLKGVDSTLKIQPAKLEDSAVYLCASSARTRSGELFFGEGSRLTVL.